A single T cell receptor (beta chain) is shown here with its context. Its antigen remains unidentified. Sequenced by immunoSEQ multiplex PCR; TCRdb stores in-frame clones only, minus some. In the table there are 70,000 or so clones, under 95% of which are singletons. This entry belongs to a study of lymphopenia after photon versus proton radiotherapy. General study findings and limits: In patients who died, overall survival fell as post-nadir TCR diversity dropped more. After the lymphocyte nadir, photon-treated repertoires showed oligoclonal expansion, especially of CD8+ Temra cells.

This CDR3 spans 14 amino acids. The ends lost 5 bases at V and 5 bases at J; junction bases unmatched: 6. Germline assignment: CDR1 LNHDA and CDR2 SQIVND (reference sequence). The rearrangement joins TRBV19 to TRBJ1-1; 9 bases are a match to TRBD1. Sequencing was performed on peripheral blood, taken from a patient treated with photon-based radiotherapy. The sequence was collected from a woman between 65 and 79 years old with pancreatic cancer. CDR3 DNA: TGTGCCAGTAGTGTACGGACAGGGGTAACTGAAGCTTTCTTT. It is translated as CASSVRTGVTEAFF.